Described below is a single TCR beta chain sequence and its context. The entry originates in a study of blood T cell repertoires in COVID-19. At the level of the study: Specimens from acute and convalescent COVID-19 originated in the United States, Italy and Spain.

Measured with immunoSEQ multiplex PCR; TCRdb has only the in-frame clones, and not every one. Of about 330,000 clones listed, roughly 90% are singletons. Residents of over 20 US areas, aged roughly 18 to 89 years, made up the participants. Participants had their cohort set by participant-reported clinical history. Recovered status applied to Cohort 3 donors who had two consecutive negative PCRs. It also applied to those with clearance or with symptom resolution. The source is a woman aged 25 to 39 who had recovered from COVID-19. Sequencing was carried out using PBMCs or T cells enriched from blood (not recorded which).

The CDR3 is CATSREGDEKLFF. The CDR3, as DNA: TGTGCCACCAGCAGAGAAGGGGATGAAAAACTGTTTTTT. V and J are TRBV15 and TRBJ1-4, with D possibly TRBD1 on 5 matching bases. This CDR3 spans 13 amino acids. V was trimmed by 0 bases and J by 6 bases, leaving 5 bases between them. The germline gives CDR1 LNHNV, CDR2 YYDKDF (reference sequence).